This is a list of T cell receptor beta chains from one sample in a study of T cell responses to AZD1222 COVID-19 vaccine. The table came from immunoSEQ multiplex PCR; TCRdb's copy has only in-frame clones and leaves some out. The table records around 140,000 clones, approximately 92% of them present only once. Source: peripheral blood, taken 28 days after the second AZD1222 dose. The receptor source for this set is an adult who received the AZD1222 COVID-19 vaccine. Both conserved end residues are part of each CDR3. The order of the fields is CDR3 protein, CDR3 DNA, D gene, J gene, V gene. D genes are given only for firm matches.

cdr3_aa: CASSYSTGGGQAFF; cdr3_nt: TGTGCCAGCAGTTACTCGACAGGAGGCGGACAAGCTTTCTTT; d_call: NA; j_call: TRBJ1-1; v_call: TRBV6-5
cdr3_aa: CASSYGQGNTDTQYF; cdr3_nt: TGTGCCAGCAGTTACGGGCAGGGGAACACAGATACGCAGTATTTT; d_call: NA; j_call: TRBJ2-3; v_call: TRBV28
cdr3_aa: CSASGGLQPQHF; cdr3_nt: TGCAGTGCTAGTGGTGGATTACAGCCCCAGCATTTT; d_call: NA; j_call: TRBJ1-5; v_call: TRBV20-1
cdr3_aa: CASSISLRSTSGKLDTQYF; cdr3_nt: TGTGCCAGTAGTATTTCGCTCCGGTCGACTAGCGGGAAGCTAGATACGCAGTATTTT; d_call: TRBD2; j_call: TRBJ2-3; v_call: TRBV19
cdr3_aa: CASSPTPHQPQHF; cdr3_nt: TGTGCCAGCAGTCCCACCCCTCATCAGCCCCAGCATTTT; d_call: NA; j_call: TRBJ1-5; v_call: TRBV12-3/TRBV12-4
cdr3_aa: CASSAPSGTYNEQFF; cdr3_nt: TGTGCCAGCAGCGCCCCTAGCGGGACCTACAATGAGCAGTTCTTC; d_call: TRBD2; j_call: TRBJ2-1; v_call: TRBV9
cdr3_aa: CASSVGQSHYNSPLHF; cdr3_nt: TGCGCCAGCAGCGTGGGACAGTCCCACTATAATTCACCCCTCCACTTT; d_call: TRBD1; j_call: TRBJ1-6; v_call: TRBV5-1
cdr3_aa: CSARGGKPQHF; cdr3_nt: TGCAGTGCTAGAGGCGGGAAGCCCCAGCATTTT; d_call: NA; j_call: TRBJ1-5; v_call: TRBV20-1
cdr3_aa: CAISPTSQLAGQPQHF; cdr3_nt: TGTGCCATCAGTCCCACGAGCCAACTGGCCGGTCAGCCCCAGCATTTT; d_call: NA; j_call: TRBJ1-5; v_call: TRBV10-3
cdr3_aa: CASTPKTGFFYGYTF; cdr3_nt: TGTGCCAGCACGCCAAAGACAGGATTTTTCTATGGCTACACCTTC; d_call: NA; j_call: TRBJ1-2; v_call: TRBV7-2